This T cell receptor (beta chain) was obtained from a study of blood T cell repertoires in COVID-19. Study details: Specimens from acute and convalescent COVID-19 originated in the United States, Italy and Spain. PBMCs, B-cell-depleted T cells, or T cells provided the cDNA or gDNA that made up the material.

This clone was observed a single time. The germline V gene encodes CDR1 KGHDR and CDR2 SFDVKD. J was trimmed by 11 bases and V by 2 bases; bases with no gene match: 12. The CDR3 is 16 residues long. In the authors' workflow: Reference gene primer amplification gave estimated nucleated cell counts. Using immunoSEQ multiplex PCR, the repertoire was profiled, and TCRdb retains in-frame clones only, with some absent. Clone size and V and J calls were adopted from that table, with D and trimming inferred from the DNA. The sample carries tens of thousands of clones, around 82% recorded once. The V and J genes are TRBV24-1 and TRBJ1-5; 9 bases line up with TRBD1. The sequence was collected from a woman between 55 and 75 years old with acute or convalescent COVID-19. Sequenced input: peripheral blood. The CDR3 nucleotides read TGTGCCACCAGTGATTCGGGACAGGGCATTAGTTGGGCCCAGCATTTT. Amino acid sequence: CATSDSGQGISWAQHF.